Listed here are 20 T cell receptor beta chains from one sample, sequenced in a study of tumor and adjacent non-tumor tissue in lung cancer. TCRbeta libraries were built with three rounds of nested PCR, modified from ARM-PCR. TCRdb reanalysed the multiplex PCR reads using MiXCR and keeps one entry per CDR3 protein. The profile covers more than 75,000 distinct CDR3 sequences, with around 70% appearing a single time and around 12% taken by the ten largest. This sample's RNA came from whole unsorted tissue. Sequenced: lung tumor tissue. The receptors were gathered from an older woman with non-small cell lung cancer.

As for this clonotype: Its ends do not fully match the called genes, so a read error is possible. The chain has TRBV20-1 and TRBJ2-1; 8 nucleotides agree with TRBD2. Germline CDR1 is DFQATT and CDR2 is SNEGSKA (reference sequence). The CDR3 is 17 amino acids. The CDR3 DNA follows: TGCAATGCTAGTGCACGCTGGGCGGGACTAGTGGACAATGAGCAGTTCTTC. It translates to CNASARWAGLVDNEQFF.

This clonotype came up many times. The genes are TRBV21-1 and TRBJ2-3; the table calls TRBD2, which could not be checked here. TRBV21-1 is a recognized pseudogene. CDR3 size: 13 residues. CDR3 coding DNA: TGTGCCAGCAGCACCTTACTAGAGGGTACGCAGTATTTT. Translating it yields CASSTLLEGTQYF.

A few counts support this clonotype. This CDR3 reads CSARDPRGLAGGPTSTDTQYF. CDR3 in DNA: TGCAGTGCTAGAGATCCGAGGGGACTAGCGGGAGGACCTACAAGCACAGATACGCAGTATTTT. The chain has TRBV20-1 and TRBJ2-3, with TRBD2 matching 15 bases. Unmatched junction bases numbered 13, after V lost 0 bases and J lost 0 bases. Germline values: CDR1 DFQATT, CDR2 SNEGSKA (reference sequence). The CDR3 contains 21 residues.

Details on this clonotype: At one of its ends the junction is not consistent with the germline gene, which may arise from a read error. This chain joins TRBV10-2 and TRBJ1-1, with D possibly TRBD1 on 5 matching bases. The germline gives CDR1 WSHSY, CDR2 SAAADI. The CDR3 sequence is 13 residues long. CDR3 region: CSSGHGYNTGAFF. CDR3 sequence (DNA): TGCTCCAGCGGACACGGTTATAACACTGGAGCTTTCTTT.

A word on this clonotype: The conserved closing phenylalanine or tryptophan is absent in this CDR3, likely reflecting a read error. V usage is TRBV29-1 and J usage is TRBJ2-7; D may be TRBD1 or TRBD2 (5 bases each). The CDR3 runs to 14 residues. Germline V gives CDR1 SQVTM, CDR2 ANQGSEA. V was trimmed by 6 bases and J by 4 bases, leaving 19 bases between them. The CDR3 region has the DNA TGCAGCGTCCGACGAAGCAGGGAGTCTTACGAGCAGTACCTC. This encodes CSVRRSRESYEQYL.

The sample holds a few counts of this clonotype. A much larger clone differs from this one at a single base, so this may be a read error. The genes are TRBV6-6 and TRBJ2-5, with no clear D. The CDR3 length is 12 residues. Looked up from germline, CDR1 is MNHNY and CDR2 is SVGAGI (reference sequence). The CDR3 nucleotides read TGTGTCAGCAGCCCCGCGTTTGAGACCCAGTACTTC. This translates into CVSSPAFETQYF.

With respect to this clonotype: At one boundary the junction diverges from the germline segment, which might be a read error. This chain uses TRBV11-1 with TRBJ2-3; D gene unclear. CDR1 is SGHAT and CDR2 is FQDESV in the germline V gene (reference sequence). The CDR3 length is 13 residues. In DNA form, the CDR3 reads TGTGCCAGCGCCAACCCCTTCATAGATACGCGGTATTTT. This gives the protein CASANPFIDTRYF.

This clonotype was counted a few times. A much larger clone sits a single nucleotide away, making a read error possible. This chain joins TRBV6-5 and TRBJ1-2; 12 bases agree with TRBD1. This CDR3 is 15 amino acids long. Per germline, CDR1 MNHEY and CDR2 SVGAGI. The CDR3 region is CASSYSGQGASGYIF. The CDR3 DNA follows: TGTGCCAGCAGTTACTCGGGACAGGGGGCGTCTGGCTACATCTTC.

Comments on this clonotype: At one boundary the junction diverges from the germline segment, which might be a read error. CDR3: CASTYPDGVQPQHF. CDR3 coding DNA: TGTGCCAGCACTTACCCGGACGGGGTACAGCCTCAGCATTTT. The chain uses TRBV6-6 and TRBJ1-5; unclear D gene. The CDR3 sequence is 14 residues long. Germline V gives CDR1 MNHNY, CDR2 SVGAGI (reference sequence).

This clonotype occurred a few times. A junction boundary mismatches the germline segment, possibly from a read error. The chain joins TRBV11-2 to TRBJ2-5; TRBD2 aligns across 9 bases. The CDR3 is 17 residues long. Germline V lookup: CDR1 SGHAT, CDR2 FQNNGV. CDR3 nucleotide sequence: TGTCCCAGCAGCCGAACGGAGGGGACTAGCCGAAAAGAGACCCAGTACTTC. It encodes CPSSRTEGTSRKETQYF.

About this clonotype itself: A read error may produce the germline difference seen at one junction end. The DNA for the CDR3 is TGCGCCGGTCTAACAGGGGGCCTCAGCACCGGGAAGCTGTCTTTT. This translates into CAGLTGGLSTGKLSF. This chain connects TRBV10-2 to TRBJ2-2; TRBD1 aligns across 9 bases. Germline CDR1 reads WSHSY; CDR2 reads SAAADI. The CDR3 spans 15 residues.

This clonotype has just a few counts. DNA for the CDR3: TGCGCCAGCAGCTTGTGGGCTAGCGGGAGGGCAACGAACTACGAGCAGTACTTC. Translated: CASSLWASGRATNYEQYF. The V call is TRBV5-1, the J call TRBJ2-7, with 12 positions matching TRBD2. Trimming at V came to 1 base and at J to 3 bases, leaving 11 bases not matched to a gene. Germline values: CDR1 SGHRS, CDR2 YFSETQ. The CDR3 sequence is 18 residues long.

Concerning this clonotype itself: This clone may be a read error of a much larger clone one base away. The V call is TRBV10-3, the J call TRBJ1-1, with TRBD1 matching 10 bases. Germline-derived CDR1 and CDR2 are ENHRY and SYGVKD. The CDR3 runs 12 residues. CDR3: CAIQTGGTEALF. For the CDR3, the DNA is TGTGCCATCCAGACAGGGGGCACTGAAGCTCTCTTT.

Notes on this clonotype: Because the CDR3 is missing its conserved closing phenylalanine or tryptophan, this is likely a read error. J is TRBJ2-1 and V is TRBV29-1; D is possibly TRBD2 (5 bases). The CDR3 runs 14 residues. The germline gives CDR1 SQVTM, CDR2 ANQGSEA. CDR3 nucleotide sequence: TGTAGCGTTGACGAGTGGCATGCCTACAATGAGCAGTTCTTA. It codes for CSVDEWHAYNEQFL.

V is TRBV11-3 and J is TRBJ2-1; 12 bases agree with TRBD2. The CDR3 contains 17 residues. Germline assignment: CDR1 SGHNT and CDR2 YENEEA. The V segment lost 9 bases and the J segment 0 bases; nucleotides outside the gene matches: 9. The CDR3 protein is CASSPGTSGLSYNEQFF. As DNA, the CDR3 is TGTGCCAGTAGCCCGGGGACTAGCGGGCTCTCCTACAATGAGCAGTTCTTC.

This clonotype was seen at least ten times. The genes are TRBV20-1 and TRBJ1-2; a possible D gene is TRBD1 (5 bases). Trimming stripped 3 bases from V and 3 bases from J, with 20 bases between. The CDR3 runs 16 residues. Germline loops: CDR1 DFQATT, CDR2 SNEGSKA (reference sequence). The CDR3 sequence is CSARGRGGLGDYGYTF. The CDR3, as DNA: TGCAGTGCTAGGGGCCGTGGGGGTTTGGGGGACTATGGCTACACCTTC.

The J gene is TRBJ2-7, the V gene TRBV7-2; TRBD2 matches 14 bases. The V gene end was trimmed by 1 base and the J gene end by 0 bases; junction bases not matched to a gene: 5. Germline-derived CDR1 and CDR2 are SGHTA and FQGNSA. The CDR3 extends over 18 amino acids. The CDR3: CASSLVGGTSGSSYEQYF. CDR3 coding DNA: TGTGCCAGCAGCTTAGTCGGCGGGACTAGCGGGAGCTCCTACGAGCAGTACTTC.

This clonotype came up many times. The J gene is TRBJ2-7, the V gene TRBV6-2 or TRBV6-3, with D possibly being TRBD1 (6 bases). V was pared by 5 bases and J by 3 bases, with 14 bases between. CDR1 is MNHEY, CDR2 SVGEGT, per germline. CDR3 length: 14 residues. The CDR3 protein is CASSTGTPVYEQYF. The CDR3 region has the DNA TGTGCCAGCAGTACTGGGACACCAGTCTACGAGCAGTACTTC.

Regarding this clonotype: Its ends do not fully match the called genes, so a read error is possible. The chain combines TRBV20-1 with TRBJ2-7, with 8 bases matching TRBD2. Germline CDR1 DFQATT, CDR2 SNEGSKA (reference sequence). This CDR3 has 14 amino acids. The CDR3 reads CSAQGSGGRYEQYF. CDR3 nucleotide sequence: TGTAGTGCCCAGGGGTCTGGCGGGAGGTACGAGCAGTACTTC.

The chain has TRBV28 and TRBJ2-7; D is perhaps TRBD2 (5 bases). The CDR3 loop spans 16 amino acids. Germline V gene lookup returns CDR1 MDHEN and CDR2 SYDVKM. Trimming left V 6 bases short and J 0 bases short, with 18 bases between. Written as DNA, the CDR3 is TGTGCCAGCAGACGACCTGGCGGGCTACTCTCCTACGAGCAGTACTTC. Translating gives CASRRPGGLLSYEQYF.